The 30 T cell receptor beta chains given below trace back to one sample, sequenced in a study of vaccination effects on CD4 cells after COVID-19. For these TCRs, the target antigens are not known. TCRdb's copy holds only in-frame clones and misses some; the assay was immunoSEQ multiplex PCR. The sample shows around 47,000 clones, roughly 72% of them seen only once. Upon completion of about ten days in culture, CD4+ T cells were isolated. Every participant took two doses of the BNT162b2 or mRNA-1273 vaccine. This sample comprised CD4+ T cells from PBMCs cultured without peptide, obtained after COVID-19 vaccination. These receptors came from a human donor who received a COVID-19 vaccine.

The chain uses TRBV3-1 (or the pseudogene TRBV3-2) and TRBJ2-3; D might be TRBD2 (5 bases). Germline CDR1 is LGHDT and CDR2 is YNNKEL (reference sequence). The CDR3 is 17 amino acids. Trimming stripped 2 bases from V and 3 bases from J, with 18 bases between. CDR3 residues: CASSQIQTRTGTDTQYF. CDR3 nucleotides: TGTGCCAGCAGCCAAATCCAGACCCGCACGGGGACAGATACGCAGTATTTT.

This chain connects TRBV2 to TRBJ1-1, with D maybe TRBD1 (5 bases). The germline CDR1 and CDR2 sequences are SNHLY and FYNNEI. This CDR3 comprises 14 residues. V gave up 0 bases and J gave up 9 bases, with 14 bases separating them. CDR3 DNA: TGTGCCAGCAGTGAAGCAAGGGGAAAGGGCCAAGCTTTCTTT. Translating it yields CASSEARGKGQAFF.

In this sample, this clone turned up a few times. The junction shows a germline mismatch at one end, possibly a read error. The rearrangement joins TRBV4-1 to TRBJ2-5; D remains unclear. This CDR3 contains 13 residues. Per the germline V gene, CDR1 is MGHRA and CDR2 is YSYEKL. The CDR3 loop reads CASSLTYQEIQYF. The DNA of the CDR3 is TGCGCCAGCAGCCTTACATACCAAGAGATCCAGTACTTC.

The gene calls are TRBV25-1 and TRBJ2-1, with 14 bases fitting TRBD2. Germline values: CDR1 MGHDK, CDR2 SYGVNS. With 3 bases clipped from V and 5 bases from J, the junction kept 3 bases outside the gene matches. This CDR3 contains 16 residues. The CDR3 region is CASSDAGLAGDNEQFF. The CDR3 nucleotides read TGTGCCAGCAGTGACGCGGGACTAGCGGGGGACAATGAGCAGTTCTTC.

This clone was seen once. Sequence at one end of the junction differs from germline and may be a read error. The chain has TRBV6-5 and TRBJ2-1; D remains ambiguous. Germline V gene data show CDR1 as MNHEY and CDR2 as SVGAGI. CDR3 length: 11 residues. This chain's CDR3 is CASIYYNEQFF. For the CDR3, the DNA is TGTGCCAGCATTTACTACAATGAGCAGTTCTTC.

The V call is TRBV5-1, the J call TRBJ2-5; D unresolved. V lost 4 bases and J lost 4, with 17 bases in between. The CDR3 totals 15 residues. The germline CDR1 and CDR2 sequences are SGHRS and YFSETQ. The DNA for the CDR3 is TGCGCCAGCAGCCCCCGGCAGGTCGATGGAGAGACCCAGTACTTC. It encodes CASSPRQVDGETQYF. Supplemented by reference TRBV5-1 and TRBJ2-5, the full variable domain reads KAGVTQTPRYLIKTRGQQVTLSCSPISGHRSVSWYQQTPGQGLQFLFEYFSETQRNKGNFPGRFSGRQFSNSRSEMNVSTLELGDSALYLCASSPRQVDGETQYFGPGTRLLVL.

The chain joins TRBV2 to TRBJ1-1; D not certain. Trimming took off 2 bases at V and 1 base at J, with 11 bases between the two ends. The CDR3 is 15 amino acids. Germline values: CDR1 SNHLY, CDR2 FYNNEI. The CDR3 reads CASSEFNWGNTEAFF. In nucleotides, the CDR3 is TGTGCCAGCAGTGAATTTAATTGGGGGAACACTGAAGCTTTCTTT. The variable domain in full, with the rest retrieved from reference TRBV2 and TRBJ1-1, is EPEVTQTPSHQVTQMGQEVILRCVPISNHLYFYWYRQILGQKVEFLVSFYNNEISEKSEIFDDQFSVERPDGSNFTLKIRSTKLEDSAMYFCASSEFNWGNTEAFFGQGTRLTVV.

The chain employs TRBV7-9 and TRBJ1-4, with D perhaps TRBD1 (6 bases). The CDR3 runs to 15 residues. CDR1 is SEHNR, CDR2 FQNEAQ, per germline (reference sequence). The ends were cut back, 1 base at V and 6 bases at J, with 12 bases in the middle. CDR3 protein: CASSLGGGTYEKLFF. The CDR3, as DNA: TGTGCCAGCAGCTTAGGAGGGGGGACGTATGAAAAACTGTTTTTT.

The genes are TRBV2 and TRBJ2-7; 10 bases are shared with TRBD1. Looked up from germline, CDR1 is SNHLY and CDR2 is FYNNEI. This CDR3 region has 16 residues. V lost 0 bases to trimming and J lost 4 bases; unmatched junction nucleotides: 6. The CDR3 here is CASSEATPGQGYEQYF. DNA for the CDR3: TGTGCCAGCAGTGAAGCCACGCCGGGACAGGGGTACGAGCAGTACTTC. The variable domain in full, with the rest retrieved from reference TRBV2 and TRBJ2-7, is EPEVTQTPSHQVTQMGQEVILRCVPISNHLYFYWYRQILGQKVEFLVSFYNNEISEKSEIFDDQFSVERPDGSNFTLKIRSTKLEDSAMYFCASSEATPGQGYEQYFGPGTRLTVT.

The chain has TRBV9 and TRBJ2-7; D is unclear. Germline-derived CDR1 and CDR2 are SGDLS and YYNGEE. V lost 3 bases, J lost 2 bases, and 12 bases lay in between. There are 14 residues in the CDR3. The CDR3 nucleotides are TGTGCCAGCAGCGAGATGACTGGCACCTACGAGCAGTACTTC. This codes for CASSEMTGTYEQYF. Full variable domain (outside the CDR3, taken from reference TRBV9 and TRBJ2-7): DSGVTQTPKHLITATGQRVTLRCSPRSGDLSVYWYQQSLDQGLQFLIQYYNGEERAKGNILERFSAQQFPDLHSELNLSSLELGDSALYFCASSEMTGTYEQYFGPGTRLTVT.

V gene TRBV7-9 combines with J gene TRBJ1-2; D unresolved. V was clipped by 5 bases and J by 1 base, with 20 bases between them. Per the germline V gene, CDR1 is SEHNR and CDR2 is FQNEAQ (reference sequence). The length of the CDR3 is 17 residues. Written as DNA, the CDR3 is TGTGCCAGCAGCCCGACTGTAAAAGTGGGATTTAACTATGGCTACACCTTC. It codes for CASSPTVKVGFNYGYTF.

The chain carries TRBV6-5 and TRBJ1-1; D not resolved. CDR1 and CDR2 (germline): MNHEY, SVGAGI. The V end lost 4 bases, the J end lost 0 bases, and 12 bases lay between the germline ends. The CDR3 is made up of 15 amino acids. The DNA of the CDR3 is TGTGCCAGCAGTTCCAACAGATACATGAACACTGAAGCTTTCTTT. Translated, it gives CASSSNRYMNTEAFF.

This clone was detected only a few times. CDR3 coding DNA: TGTGCCAGCCTACCAACAGGGGGATCGTCTGGAAACACCATATATTTT. It codes for CASLPTGGSSGNTIYF. The chain couples TRBV2 to TRBJ1-3, with 8 bases aligning to TRBD1. The junction had 10 bases not matched to a gene; V was cut back by 8 bases and J by 1 base. The germline V gene has CDR1 SNHLY and CDR2 FYNNEI. The CDR3 has 16 residues.

In regard to this clone: The sample contains more than one DNA sequence encoding this CDR3. CDR3 amino acids: CASSPGGNTEAFF. The DNA of the CDR3 is TGTGCCAGCTCACCAGGAGGGAACACTGAAGCTTTCTTT. The chain uses TRBV18 and TRBJ1-1; D is undetermined. Trimming shortened V by 2 bases and J by 1 base, and 5 bases separated the two germline ends. In germline, CDR1 is KGHSH, CDR2 LQKENI. This CDR3 spans 13 amino acids.

V gene TRBV29-1 combines with J gene TRBJ1-5; D gene uncertain. The V gene's germline CDR1 is SQVTM and CDR2 ANQGSEA. V was shortened by 0 bases and J by 3 bases, with 3 bases between the two germline ends. The CDR3 covers 12 residues. The CDR3 DNA sequence: TGCAGCGTTGAAGAGCCCAATCAGCCCCAGCATTTT. Its protein is CSVEEPNQPQHF. The full variable domain, completed using reference TRBV29-1 and TRBJ1-5, is SAVISQKPSRDICQRGTSLTIQCQVDSQVTMMFWYRQQPGQSLTLIATANQGSEATYESGFVIDKFPISRPNLTFSTLTVSNMSPEDSSIYLCSVEEPNQPQHFGDGTRLSIL.

The rearrangement joins TRBV25-1 to TRBJ2-5; the match to TRBD2 covers 8 bases. There are 12 residues in the CDR3. Germline V gives CDR1 MGHDK, CDR2 SYGVNS. Losses at the gene ends were 6 bases for V and 6 bases for J; bases not matched to a gene: 3. Here the CDR3 reads CASSGGAKTQYF. The CDR3 coding sequence is TGTGCCAGCAGCGGGGGGGCGAAGACCCAGTACTTC.

In this sample, this clone turned up a few times. The V and J genes are TRBV10-1 and TRBJ2-3, with D unclear. The CDR3 loop spans 12 amino acids. CDR1 and CDR2 (germline): WNHNN, SYGVQD (reference sequence). Trimming cost V 8 bases and J 0 bases, with 6 bases left between them. The CDR3 is CASRASTDTQYF. In DNA form, the CDR3 reads TGCGCCAGCCGGGCTAGCACAGATACGCAGTATTTT.

The rearrangement joins TRBV7-9 to TRBJ2-1; 12 bases match TRBD2. Trimming took 6 bases from V and 6 from J; bases not matched to a gene: 9. From germline, CDR1 is SEHNR and CDR2 FQNEAQ (reference sequence). The CDR3 consists of 16 residues. CDR3 in DNA: TGTGCCAGCAGGCTAGCGGGGGGGCTCCACGGCAATGAGCAGTTCTTC. Its protein product is CASRLAGGLHGNEQFF.

The CDR3, as DNA: TGTGCCAGCTCACAAACTAGCGGGAGGCCTTACAATGAGCAGTTCTTC. This sequence encodes CASSQTSGRPYNEQFF. This chain connects TRBV18 to TRBJ2-1; 12 positions agree with TRBD2. Germline loops: CDR1 KGHSH, CDR2 LQKENI. J gave up 4 bases and V 4 bases, and 5 bases lay outside the gene matches. This CDR3 has 16 amino acids.

This chain joins TRBV2 and TRBJ1-2, with 7 bases identical to TRBD1. Germline-derived CDR1 and CDR2 are SNHLY and FYNNEI. This CDR3 is built from 14 residues. Losses at the gene ends were 2 bases for V and 4 bases for J; bases not matched to a gene: 4. The CDR3 region is CASSERGLSYGYTF. CDR3 DNA sequence: TGTGCCAGCAGTGAAAGGGGGCTTAGCTATGGCTACACCTTC.

The chain combines TRBV19 with TRBJ2-7; D is possibly TRBD2 (6 bases). From germline, CDR1 is LNHDA and CDR2 SQIVND (reference sequence). The CDR3 has 15 amino acids. Trimming left V 7 bases short and J 0 bases short, with 16 bases between. DNA of the CDR3: TGTGCCAGTACCCCCGGGGGTAAGGGCTCCTACGAGCAGTACTTC. Protein product: CASTPGGKGSYEQYF.

The table lists this clone with a few counts. This rearrangement joins TRBV5-1 to TRBJ2-7, with TRBD2 identical over 8 bases. The trim removed 4 bases at V and 0 bases at J, leaving 6 bases unmatched. CDR1 and CDR2 (germline): SGHRS, YFSETQ. This CDR3 contains 15 residues. CDR3 nucleotide sequence: TGCGCCAGCAGCAGAGACAGCGGGAGCTCCTACGAGCAGTACTTC. Residues: CASSRDSGSSYEQYF.

Turning to this clone: Sequence at one end of the junction differs from germline and may be a read error. This chain uses TRBV5-1 with TRBJ2-1, with TRBD2 matching over 7 bases. CDR1 SGHRS and CDR2 YFSETQ come from the germline V gene. The length of the CDR3 is 13 residues. The CDR3 is CASSLEVAGRTVF. CDR3 DNA sequence: TGCGCCAGCAGCTTGGAGGTAGCGGGTAGAACGGTCTTC. Based on the CDR3 plus reference TRBV5-1 and TRBJ2-1, the full variable domain is KAGVTQTPRYLIKTRGQQVTLSCSPISGHRSVSWYQQTPGQGLQFLFEYFSETQRNKGNFPGRFSGRQFSNSRSEMNVSTLELGDSALYLCASSLEVAGRTVFGPGTRLTVL.

The chain links TRBV29-1 to TRBJ2-7, with a weak D call TRBD1 (5 bases). Germline CDR1 SQVTM, CDR2 ANQGSEA. Trimming removed 8 bases from V and 9 bases from J, with 20 bases in between. CDR3 size: 12 residues. The CDR3 reads CSTVTRAQGQYF. In nucleotides, the CDR3 is TGCAGCACAGTAACCAGGGCCCAGGGGCAGTACTTC.

The chain links TRBV19 to TRBJ2-5; 7 bases agree with TRBD1. This CDR3 is 14 amino acids long. After removal of 3 bases from V and 2 bases from J, the junction contained 3 bases not matched to a gene. Germline V lookup: CDR1 LNHDA, CDR2 SQIVND (reference sequence). The CDR3 region has the DNA TGTGCCAGTAGTATGGGGACAGTGCAAGAGACCCAGTACTTC. Its translation: CASSMGTVQETQYF.

V usage is TRBV5-1 and J usage is TRBJ2-5; D might be TRBD1 (5 bases). V lost 0 bases and J lost 2, with 8 bases in between. The V gene's germline CDR1 is SGHRS and CDR2 YFSETQ. This CDR3 has 14 residues. The CDR3 protein is CASSLERGQETQYF. DNA of the CDR3: TGCGCCAGCAGCTTGGAAAGGGGTCAAGAGACCCAGTACTTC.

The chain combines TRBV14 with TRBJ1-1; no definite D call. Trimming pared 3 bases from V and 2 bases from J, leaving 19 bases between. The CDR3 has 17 residues. Looked up from germline, CDR1 is SGHDN and CDR2 is FVKESK. DNA for the CDR3: TGTGCCAGCAGCCATTTAGGCTCCCGGACCGGTAACACTGAAGCTTTCTTT. Protein product: CASSHLGSRTGNTEAFF.

V and J are TRBV29-1 and TRBJ2-4; unclear D gene. Germline V gene lookup returns CDR1 SQVTM and CDR2 ANQGSEA. V was clipped by 6 bases and J by 0 bases, with 21 bases between them. The CDR3 is made up of 17 amino acids. The CDR3, as DNA: TGCAGCGTCATGACGGTTACGAGGCCTCTAGCCAAAAACATTCAGTACTTC. This translates into CSVMTVTRPLAKNIQYF.

The gene calls are TRBV4-1 and TRBJ1-2, with D perhaps matching TRBD1 (5 bases). Trimming stripped 6 bases from V and 4 bases from J, with 15 bases between. This CDR3 comprises 14 residues. The germline CDR1 and CDR2 sequences are MGHRA and YSYEKL. The chain's CDR3 is CASRPGTSGYGYTF. CDR3 nucleotide sequence: TGCGCCAGCAGGCCCGGGACGTCAGGCTATGGCTACACCTTC.

The rearrangement joins TRBV3-1 (or the pseudogene TRBV3-2) to TRBJ2-5; D not resolved. CDR3 length: 12 residues. V was cut by 3 bases and J by 2 bases, with 4 bases left in between. From germline, CDR1 is LGHDT and CDR2 YNNKEL (reference sequence). Written as DNA, the CDR3 is TGTGCCAGCAGCCAGCGGCAAGAGACCCAGTACTTC. Translated, it gives CASSQRQETQYF.